Below, 18 T cell receptor beta chains from the same sample are listed, as sequenced in a study of control samples from healthy donors and cancer patients. Only in-frame clones appear in the TCRdb table, and some are missing; sequencing was by immunoSEQ multiplex PCR. This sample yields 100,000 or so clones, of which roughly 85% are seen a single time; roughly 13% belongs to the top ten. Sequencing was performed on blood. All receptors come from a woman aged 50 to 60 in good health.

This chain uses TRBV10-3 with TRBJ2-1; maybe TRBD2 (6 bases). Trimming shortened V by 0 bases and J by 10 bases, and 13 bases separated the two germline ends. Germline lookup yields CDR1 ENHRY and CDR2 SYGVKD. The CDR3 is 14 amino acids. In DNA, the CDR3 is TGTGCCATCAGTGAGTCGAGCCCGGAGGGCGAGCAGTTCTTC. Its protein is CAISESSPEGEQFF.

The chain joins TRBV5-6 to TRBJ2-1; 13 nucleotides align to TRBD2. Germline values: CDR1 SGHDT, CDR2 YYEEEE. The CDR3 runs to 16 residues. The trim removed 4 bases at V and 8 bases at J, leaving 9 bases unmatched. CDR3 amino acids: CASSQGLAGARDEQFF. The CDR3 DNA follows: TGTGCCAGCAGCCAAGGACTAGCGGGGGCAAGGGATGAGCAGTTCTTC.

The chain recombines TRBV14 with TRBJ1-1; D ambiguous. Trimming took off 0 bases at V and 11 bases at J, with 16 bases between the two ends. CDR3 length equals 14 residues. The germline CDR1 and CDR2 sequences are SGHDN and FVKESK. CDR3: CASSQDLREGRAFF. As DNA, the CDR3 is TGTGCCAGCAGCCAAGATTTGAGAGAAGGAAGGGCTTTCTTT.

The gene calls are TRBV19 and TRBJ2-7, with D maybe TRBD2 (6 bases). Germline V lookup: CDR1 LNHDA, CDR2 SQIVND (reference sequence). This CDR3 is 12 amino acids long. V was cut by 3 bases and J by 6 bases, with 9 bases left in between. The chain's CDR3 is CASSIGGTEQYF. CDR3 nucleotide sequence: TGTGCCAGTAGTATCGGAGGGACCGAGCAGTACTTC.

This clone was recorded once. The J gene is TRBJ2-1, the V gene TRBV30; TRBD2 agrees at 8 bases. V shed 3 bases and J 8 bases; nucleotides not matched to a gene: 12. Germline V CDR1 and CDR2: GTSNPN, SVGIG (reference sequence). The CDR3 spans 15 residues. CDR3 DNA: TGTGCCTGGAGCGAAACTAGCGGAGCTCACGATGAGCAGTTCTTC. Encoded protein: CAWSETSGAHDEQFF.

For the CDR3, the DNA is TGTGCCAGCAGCACCAGCGGGGCTAGCGGGAGACATGAGCAGTTCTTC. It is translated as CASSTSGASGRHEQFF. V and J are TRBV9 and TRBJ2-1, with 10 bases matching TRBD2. The CDR3 covers 16 residues. The V gene end was trimmed by 4 bases and the J gene end by 8 bases; junction bases not matched to a gene: 12. In germline, CDR1 is SGDLS, CDR2 YYNGEE.

The rearrangement joins TRBV12-3 or TRBV12-4 to TRBJ2-7; no reliable D call. This CDR3 comprises 13 residues. V shed 3 bases and J shed 4 bases, with 10 bases lying between them. The CDR3, as DNA: TGTGCCAGCAGTTTGGGAAGAAGGTACGAGCAGTACTTC. Translation: CASSLGRRYEQYF.

The chain is built from TRBV10-3 and TRBJ2-4, with D tentatively TRBD1 (5 bases). Germline CDR1 reads ENHRY; CDR2 reads SYGVKD. This CDR3 region has 12 residues. Between the trimmed V and J ends, which lost 2 bases and 8 bases, there was a span of 7 bases. The CDR3: CAISEKGYIQYF. DNA of the CDR3: TGTGCCATCAGTGAGAAGGGGTACATTCAGTACTTC.

The chain couples TRBV5-4 to TRBJ2-4, with TRBD1 matching over 8 bases. From germline, CDR1 is SGHNT and CDR2 YYREEE (reference sequence). The CDR3 is 14 residues long. J was trimmed by 8 bases and V by 2 bases; bases with no gene match: 6. Written as DNA, the CDR3 is TGTGCCAGCAGCTTCACCGGACAGGGAGACATTCAGTACTTC. The encoded protein is CASSFTGQGDIQYF.

The chain links TRBV7-6 to TRBJ2-1; TRBD2 matches 9 bases. The CDR3 is 18 amino acids. From germline, CDR1 is SGHVS and CDR2 FNYEAQ. J was trimmed by 7 bases and V by 5 bases; bases with no gene match: 18. The CDR3: CASSRPGGRAGGKNEQFF. The CDR3 coding sequence is TGTGCCAGCAGCCGGCCCGGCGGGAGGGCCGGGGGTAAAAATGAGCAGTTCTTC. Variable domain in full (rest from reference TRBV7-6 and TRBJ2-1): GAGVSQSPRYKVTKRGQDVALRCDPISGHVSLYWYRQALGQGPEFLTYFNYEAQQDKSGLPNDRFSAERPEGSISTLTIQRTEQRDSAMYRCASSRPGGRAGGKNEQFFGPGTRLTVL.

The chain joins TRBV6-6 to TRBJ2-1; TRBD1 agrees at 9 bases. Trimming cost V 7 bases and J 7 bases; bases outside gene matches: 11. CDR1 and CDR2 from the germline V gene are MNHNY and SVGAGI (reference sequence). This CDR3 has 15 residues. The CDR3 loop reads CASTAPGQGNNEQFF. The CDR3 nucleotides read TGTGCCAGCACCGCACCAGGACAGGGGAATAATGAGCAGTTCTTC.

The rearrangement joins TRBV4-3 to TRBJ2-1; 9 nucleotides agree with TRBD2. This CDR3 is 15 amino acids long. Per the germline V gene, CDR1 is LGHNA and CDR2 is YSLEER. The V segment lost 4 bases and the J segment 7 bases; nucleotides outside the gene matches: 8. The CDR3 bases are TGCGCCAGCAGCCTGGGGCGGGGGGGGCGGAATGAGCAGTTCTTC. This translates into CASSLGRGGRNEQFF.

The rearrangement joins TRBV4-1 to TRBJ1-5; D unresolved. CDR1 is MGHRA and CDR2 is YSYEKL in the germline V gene. With 0 bases removed from V and 2 bases from J, the gap between germline ends came to 2 bases. There are 13 residues in the CDR3. The CDR3 DNA follows: TGCGCCAGCAGCCAAGAACGCAATCAGCCCCAGCATTTT. It translates to CASSQERNQPQHF.

The chain joins TRBV30 to TRBJ2-5; 7 bases fit TRBD2. This CDR3 spans 12 amino acids. From germline, CDR1 is GTSNPN and CDR2 SVGIG (reference sequence). The trim removed 1 base at V and 4 bases at J, leaving 0 bases unmatched. In DNA, the CDR3 is TGTGCCTGGAGTGCGGGGGGAGAGACCCAGTACTTC. It is translated as CAWSAGGETQYF.

The chain combines TRBV7-9 with TRBJ2-7; D gene unclear. The V end was cut by 6 bases, the J end by 4 bases, with 16 bases between. CDR1 is SEHNR, CDR2 FQNEAQ, per germline (reference sequence). The CDR3 is 14 amino acids. The CDR3 DNA follows: TGTGCCAGCAGATCCTCCGGTGGGCTTTACGAGCAGTACTTC. This translates into CASRSSGGLYEQYF.

This clone was seen a handful of times. This sequence joins TRBV2 and TRBJ2-1; D is undetermined. V shed 4 bases and J shed 4 bases, with 11 bases lying between them. Germline CDR1 SNHLY, CDR2 FYNNEI. The CDR3 is made up of 14 amino acids. The CDR3 DNA is TGTGCCAGCAGTGTGGGTCAACCTTACAATGAGCAGTTCTTC. It translates to CASSVGQPYNEQFF.

The chain links TRBV5-8 to TRBJ2-7; tentative D call: TRBD2 (5 bases). CDR1 and CDR2 (germline): SGHTS, YDEGEE. The ends were cut back, 3 bases at V and 4 bases at J, with 11 bases in the middle. This CDR3 has 13 amino acids. CDR3 DNA: TGTGCCAGCAGCTGGCTCCGGGGTTACGAGCAGTACTTC. This codes for CASSWLRGYEQYF.

The V gene is TRBV7-2, the J gene TRBJ2-7, with D perhaps TRBD2 (5 bases). The germline V and J ends were trimmed by 2 bases and 7 bases, with 15 bases remaining between them. Germline V lookup: CDR1 SGHTA, CDR2 FQGNSA. The CDR3 consists of 14 residues. CDR3 DNA: TGTGCCAGCAGCTTAAAATCGAACCCGGGGGAGCAGTACTTC. Residues: CASSLKSNPGEQYF.